This T cell receptor (beta chain) stems from a study of blood T cell repertoires in COVID-19. Study-level background: The study drew acute and convalescent COVID-19 samples from the United States, Italy and Spain.

This table comes from immunoSEQ multiplex PCR, and its TCRdb copy is limited to in-frame clones, with some not included. This sample has approximately 240,000 clones, with about four fifths found just once. V lost 5 bases to trimming and J lost 5 bases; unmatched junction nucleotides: 9. The germline V gene encodes CDR1 SGHNT and CDR2 YYREEE (reference sequence). There are 16 residues in the CDR3. This chain uses TRBV5-4 with TRBJ2-2, with 10 positions matching TRBD2. The sequenced sample was PBMCs or T cells enriched from blood (not recorded which). The clonotype was recovered from a woman in her thirties or forties with acute COVID-19. The CDR3 DNA follows: TGTGCCAGCAGGGACAAGCGGGAGGGAAGTACCGGGGAGCTGTTTTTT. Residues: CASRDKREGSTGELFF.